This is a list of T cell receptor beta chains from one sample in a study of cytomegalovirus exposure and HLA in healthy donors. Some clones are missing from TCRdb's copy, which holds only in-frame ones; the method was immunoSEQ multiplex PCR. The sample data list about 200,000 clones. The sequenced sample was PBMCs. The receptor set was obtained from a man aged 30-40 years in good health and CMV-seronegative. Each CDR3 is given with its conserved first and last residue. The order of the fields is V gene, J gene, CDR3 protein.

v_call: TRBV30; j_call: TRBJ2-2; cdr3_aa: CASDRAGTGELFF
v_call: TRBV7-2; j_call: TRBJ2-3; cdr3_aa: CASSLVWSSGVGTDTQYF
v_call: TRBV7-8; j_call: TRBJ2-2; cdr3_aa: CASSSMGRGTGELFF
v_call: TRBV6-5; j_call: TRBJ1-2; cdr3_aa: CASSLGQGARYGYTF
v_call: TRBV5-4; j_call: TRBJ2-1; cdr3_aa: CASSFRQGPFSYNEQFF
v_call: TRBV19; j_call: TRBJ1-2; cdr3_aa: CASRMGQGKGYGYTF
v_call: TRBV6-5; j_call: TRBJ1-3; cdr3_aa: CASRTGQAGNTIYF
v_call: TRBV6-1; j_call: TRBJ1-4; cdr3_aa: CASRPGQKEKLFF
v_call: TRBV4-1; j_call: TRBJ2-5; cdr3_aa: CASSQVSMDRAETQYF
v_call: TRBV19; j_call: TRBJ1-2; cdr3_aa: CASSIFPEPSGYGYTF
v_call: TRBV30; j_call: TRBJ1-1; cdr3_aa: CAWDGQGYTEAFF
v_call: TRBV7-2; j_call: TRBJ2-2; cdr3_aa: CASSLLQGGTGELFF
v_call: TRBV11-2; j_call: TRBJ1-1; cdr3_aa: CASSLTENTEAFF
v_call: TRBV19; j_call: TRBJ1-2; cdr3_aa: CASSIGGGLYYGYTF
v_call: TRBV11-1; j_call: TRBJ2-1; cdr3_aa: CASSLARGYSYNEQFF
v_call: TRBV6-1; j_call: TRBJ2-2; cdr3_aa: CASSERIGQGRTGELFF
v_call: TRBV28; j_call: TRBJ1-1; cdr3_aa: CASTQSTEAFF
v_call: TRBV6-5; j_call: TRBJ2-4; cdr3_aa: CASRQAGPINIQYF
v_call: TRBV10-3; j_call: TRBJ1-1; cdr3_aa: CAISESDSQAFF
v_call: TRBV4-1; j_call: TRBJ2-1; cdr3_aa: CASSPLGGAYNEQFF
v_call: TRBV18; j_call: TRBJ2-2; cdr3_aa: CASSPRDRGTGELFF
v_call: TRBV2; j_call: TRBJ2-1; cdr3_aa: CASIEGLAGKQFF
v_call: TRBV4-2; j_call: TRBJ2-3; cdr3_aa: CASSQEFGSTDTQYF
v_call: TRBV9; j_call: TRBJ1-2; cdr3_aa: CASSVGGVSFFGYTF
v_call: TRBV10-3; j_call: TRBJ2-3; cdr3_aa: CAITLTSGSLRGSTDTQYF
v_call: TRBV25-1; j_call: TRBJ1-5; cdr3_aa: CASQGRGQGANQPQHF
v_call: TRBV27; j_call: TRBJ2-2; cdr3_aa: CASSLWAGVVTNTGELFF
v_call: TRBV7-3; j_call: TRBJ2-3; cdr3_aa: CASSATGGVSTDTQYF
v_call: TRBV5-6; j_call: TRBJ1-2; cdr3_aa: CASSLGSGGYTF
v_call: TRBV10-3; j_call: TRBJ2-3; cdr3_aa: CAIDRDQGNTQYF
v_call: TRBV18; j_call: TRBJ2-7; cdr3_aa: CASSLGGRDSYYEQYF
v_call: TRBV4-3; j_call: TRBJ1-2; cdr3_aa: CASSQDLGSHGYTF
v_call: TRBV29-1; j_call: TRBJ1-4; cdr3_aa: CSARQGNEKLFF
v_call: TRBV9; j_call: TRBJ2-1; cdr3_aa: CASSVEGGQGYNEQFF
v_call: TRBV10-2; j_call: TRBJ2-3; cdr3_aa: CASTTSGGAYKQYF
v_call: TRBV28; j_call: TRBJ2-5; cdr3_aa: CASVRWGTRPSGGGEQETQYF